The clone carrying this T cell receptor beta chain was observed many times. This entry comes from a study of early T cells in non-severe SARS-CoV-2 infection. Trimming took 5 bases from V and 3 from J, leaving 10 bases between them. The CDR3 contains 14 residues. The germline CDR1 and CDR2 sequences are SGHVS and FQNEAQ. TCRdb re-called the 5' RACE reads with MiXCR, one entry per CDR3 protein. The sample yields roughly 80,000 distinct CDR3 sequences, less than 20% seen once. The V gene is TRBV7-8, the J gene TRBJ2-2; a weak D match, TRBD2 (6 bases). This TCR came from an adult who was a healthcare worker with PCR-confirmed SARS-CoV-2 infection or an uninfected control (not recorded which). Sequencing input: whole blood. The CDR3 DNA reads TGTGCCAGCAGCCCCGGGGGATACACCGGGGAGCTGTTTTTT. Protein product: CASSPGGYTGELFF.